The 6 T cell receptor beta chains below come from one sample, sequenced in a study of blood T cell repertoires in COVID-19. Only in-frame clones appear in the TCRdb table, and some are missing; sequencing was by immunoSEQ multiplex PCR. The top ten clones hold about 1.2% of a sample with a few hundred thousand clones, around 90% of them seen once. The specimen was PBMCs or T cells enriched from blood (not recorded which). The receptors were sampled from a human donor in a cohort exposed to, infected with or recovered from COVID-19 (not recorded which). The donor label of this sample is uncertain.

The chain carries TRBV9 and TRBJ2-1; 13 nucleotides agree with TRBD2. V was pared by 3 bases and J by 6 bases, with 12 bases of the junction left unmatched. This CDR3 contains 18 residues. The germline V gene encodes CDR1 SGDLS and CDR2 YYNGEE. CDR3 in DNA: TGTGCCAGCAGCGATGCCGGGACTAGCGGGGTGGGGGGCAATGAGCAGTTCTTC. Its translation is CASSDAGTSGVGGNEQFF.

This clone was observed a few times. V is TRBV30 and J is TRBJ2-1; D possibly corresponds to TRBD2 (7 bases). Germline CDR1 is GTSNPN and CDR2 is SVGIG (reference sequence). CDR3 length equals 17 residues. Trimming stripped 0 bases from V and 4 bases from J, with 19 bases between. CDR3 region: CAWSVGGGLRYYNEQFF. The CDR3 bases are TGTGCCTGGAGTGTAGGCGGGGGCCTACGCTATTACAATGAGCAGTTCTTC.

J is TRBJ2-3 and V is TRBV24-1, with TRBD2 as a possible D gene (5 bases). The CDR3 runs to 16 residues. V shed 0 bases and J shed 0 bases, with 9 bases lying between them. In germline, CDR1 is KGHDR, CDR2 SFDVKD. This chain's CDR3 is CATSDLRGLSTDTQYF. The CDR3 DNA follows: TGTGCCACCAGTGATTTGAGAGGGCTAAGCACAGATACGCAGTATTTT.

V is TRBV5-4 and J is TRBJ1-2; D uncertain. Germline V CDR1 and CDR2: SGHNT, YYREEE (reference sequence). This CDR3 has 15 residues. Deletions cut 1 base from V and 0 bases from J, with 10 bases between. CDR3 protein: CASSLPPLTNYGYTF. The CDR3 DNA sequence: TGTGCCAGCAGCTTGCCTCCACTTACTAACTATGGCTACACCTTC.

This CDR3 reads CASSIARGSNQPQHF. The CDR3 DNA reads as TGTGCCAGTAGTATAGCCAGGGGAAGCAATCAGCCCCAGCATTTT. V gene TRBV19 combines with J gene TRBJ1-5; a weak D match, TRBD1 (6 bases). Germline lookup yields CDR1 LNHDA and CDR2 SQIVND (reference sequence). The CDR3 consists of 15 residues. Trimming left V 1 base short and J 1 base short, with 8 bases between.

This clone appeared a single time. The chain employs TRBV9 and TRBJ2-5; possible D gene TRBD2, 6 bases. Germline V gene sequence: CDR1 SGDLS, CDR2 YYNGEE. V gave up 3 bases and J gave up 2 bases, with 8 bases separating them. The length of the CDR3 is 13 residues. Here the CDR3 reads CASSGGEQETQYF. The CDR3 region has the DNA TGTGCCAGCAGCGGGGGGGAGCAAGAGACCCAGTACTTC.